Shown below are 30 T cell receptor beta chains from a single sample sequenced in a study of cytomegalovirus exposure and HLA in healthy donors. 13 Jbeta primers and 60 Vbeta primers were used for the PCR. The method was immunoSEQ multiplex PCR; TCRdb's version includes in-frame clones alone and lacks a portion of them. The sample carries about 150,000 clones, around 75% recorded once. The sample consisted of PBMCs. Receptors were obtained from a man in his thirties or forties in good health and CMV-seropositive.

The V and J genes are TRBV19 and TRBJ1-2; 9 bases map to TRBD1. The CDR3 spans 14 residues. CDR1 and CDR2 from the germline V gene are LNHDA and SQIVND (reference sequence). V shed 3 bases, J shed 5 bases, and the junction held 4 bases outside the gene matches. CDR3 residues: CASSIGGQGYGYTF. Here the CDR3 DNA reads TGTGCCAGTAGTATTGGCGGACAGGGGTATGGCTACACCTTC.

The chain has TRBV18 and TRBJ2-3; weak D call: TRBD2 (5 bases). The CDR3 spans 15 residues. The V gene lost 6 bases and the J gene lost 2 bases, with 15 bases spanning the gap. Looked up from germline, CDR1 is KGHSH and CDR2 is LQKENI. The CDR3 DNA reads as TGTGCCAGCTCCCCCCCGGGGATGTCCACAGATACGCAGTATTTT. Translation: CASSPPGMSTDTQYF.

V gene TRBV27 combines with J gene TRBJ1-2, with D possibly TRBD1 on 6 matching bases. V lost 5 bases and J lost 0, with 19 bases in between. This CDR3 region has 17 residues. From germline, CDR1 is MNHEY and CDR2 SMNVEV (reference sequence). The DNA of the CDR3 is TGTGCCAGCAGTACTCACAGGGAAACAACATCTAACTATGGCTACACCTTC. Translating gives CASSTHRETTSNYGYTF.

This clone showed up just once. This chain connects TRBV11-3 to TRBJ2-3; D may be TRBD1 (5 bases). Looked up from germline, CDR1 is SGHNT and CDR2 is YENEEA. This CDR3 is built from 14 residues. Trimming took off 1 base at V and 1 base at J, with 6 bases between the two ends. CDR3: CASSLGQRTDTQYF. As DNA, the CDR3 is TGTGCCAGCAGCTTAGGACAGCGCACAGATACGCAGTATTTT. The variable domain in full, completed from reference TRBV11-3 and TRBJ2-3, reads EAGVVQSPRYKIIEKKQPVAFWCNPISGHNTLYWYLQNLGQGPELLIRYENEEAVDDSQLPKDRFSAERLKGVDSTLKIQPAELGDSAVYLCASSLGQRTDTQYFGPGTRLTVL.

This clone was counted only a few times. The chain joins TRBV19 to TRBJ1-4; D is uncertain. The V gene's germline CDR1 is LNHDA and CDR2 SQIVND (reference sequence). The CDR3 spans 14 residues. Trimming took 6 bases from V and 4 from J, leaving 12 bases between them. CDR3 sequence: CASSNRRSNEKLFF. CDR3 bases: TGTGCCAGTAGCAATCGACGGAGTAATGAAAAACTGTTTTTT. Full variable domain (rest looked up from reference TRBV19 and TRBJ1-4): DGGITQSPKYLFRKEGQNVTLSCEQNLNHDAMYWYRQDPGQGLRLIYYSQIVNDFQKGDIAEGYSVSREKKESFPLTVTSAQKNPTAFYLCASSNRRSNEKLFFGSGTQLSVL.

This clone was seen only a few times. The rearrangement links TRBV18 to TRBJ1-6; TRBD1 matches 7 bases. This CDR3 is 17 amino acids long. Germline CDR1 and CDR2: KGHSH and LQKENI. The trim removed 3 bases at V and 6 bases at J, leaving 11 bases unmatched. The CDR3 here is CASSPADRILLNSPLHF. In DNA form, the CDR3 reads TGTGCCAGCTCACCGGCGGACAGGATTCTCCTTAATTCACCCCTCCACTTT.

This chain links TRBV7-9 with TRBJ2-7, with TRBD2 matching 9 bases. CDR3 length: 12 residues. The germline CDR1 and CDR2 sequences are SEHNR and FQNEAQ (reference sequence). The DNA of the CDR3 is TGTGCTGGCGGGGGGGGCTCCTACGAGCAGTACTTC. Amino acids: CAGGGGSYEQYF.

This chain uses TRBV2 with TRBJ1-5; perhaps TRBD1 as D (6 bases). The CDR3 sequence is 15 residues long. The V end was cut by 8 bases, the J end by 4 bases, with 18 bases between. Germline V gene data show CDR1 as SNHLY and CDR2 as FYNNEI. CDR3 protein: CASLPSTRGNQPQHF. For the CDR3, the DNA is TGTGCCAGCCTGCCGTCTACAAGGGGGAATCAGCCCCAGCATTTT.

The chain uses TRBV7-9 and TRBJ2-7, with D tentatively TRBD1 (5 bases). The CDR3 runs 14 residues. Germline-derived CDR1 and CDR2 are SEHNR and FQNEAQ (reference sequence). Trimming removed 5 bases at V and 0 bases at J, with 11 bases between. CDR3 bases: TGTGCCAGCAGCCTTCGACAGAGCTCCTACGAGCAGTACTTC. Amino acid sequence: CASSLRQSSYEQYF. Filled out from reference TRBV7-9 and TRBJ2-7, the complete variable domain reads DTGVSQNPRHKITKRGQNVTFRCDPISEHNRLYWYRQTLGQGPEFLTYFQNEAQLEKSRLLSDRFSAERPKGSFSTLEIQRTEQGDSAMYLCASSLRQSSYEQYFGPGTRLTVT.

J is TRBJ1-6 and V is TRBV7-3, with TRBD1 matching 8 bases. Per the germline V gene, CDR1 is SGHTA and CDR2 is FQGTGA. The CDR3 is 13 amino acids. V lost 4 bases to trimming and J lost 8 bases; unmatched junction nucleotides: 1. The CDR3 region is CASSSTGDSPLHF. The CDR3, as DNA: TGTGCCAGCAGCTCGACAGGGGATTCACCCCTCCACTTT.

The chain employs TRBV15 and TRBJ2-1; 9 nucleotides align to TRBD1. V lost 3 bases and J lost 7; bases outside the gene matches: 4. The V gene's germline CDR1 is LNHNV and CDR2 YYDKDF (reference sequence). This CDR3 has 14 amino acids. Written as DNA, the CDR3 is TGTGCCACCAGCAGCCGGACAGGGGTAAATGAGCAGTTCTTC. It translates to CATSSRTGVNEQFF.

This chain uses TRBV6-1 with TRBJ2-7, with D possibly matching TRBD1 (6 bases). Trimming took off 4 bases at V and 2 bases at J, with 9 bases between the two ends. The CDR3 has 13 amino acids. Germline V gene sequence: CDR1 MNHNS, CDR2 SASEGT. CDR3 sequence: CASSGTATYEQYF. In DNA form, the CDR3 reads TGTGCCAGCAGTGGGACAGCCACCTACGAGCAGTACTTC.

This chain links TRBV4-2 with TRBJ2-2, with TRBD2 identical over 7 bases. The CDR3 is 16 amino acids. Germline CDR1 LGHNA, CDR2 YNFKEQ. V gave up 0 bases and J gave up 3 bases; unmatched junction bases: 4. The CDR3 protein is CASSQDWLADTGELFF. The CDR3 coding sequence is TGTGCCAGCAGCCAAGATTGGCTAGCGGACACCGGGGAGCTGTTTTTT.

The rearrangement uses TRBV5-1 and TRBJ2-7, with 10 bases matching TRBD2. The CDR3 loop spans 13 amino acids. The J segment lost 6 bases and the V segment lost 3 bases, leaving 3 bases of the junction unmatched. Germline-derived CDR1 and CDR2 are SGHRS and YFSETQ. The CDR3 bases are TGCGCCAGCAGCTACTTAGCGGGAGGCGAGCAGTACTTC. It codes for CASSYLAGGEQYF.

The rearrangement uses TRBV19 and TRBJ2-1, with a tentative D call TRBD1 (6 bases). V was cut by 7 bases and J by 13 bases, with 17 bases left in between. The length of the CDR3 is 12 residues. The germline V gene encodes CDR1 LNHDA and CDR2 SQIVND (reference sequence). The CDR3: CASTLIGGDQFF. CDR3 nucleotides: TGTGCCAGTACCCTGATAGGGGGTGATCAGTTCTTC.

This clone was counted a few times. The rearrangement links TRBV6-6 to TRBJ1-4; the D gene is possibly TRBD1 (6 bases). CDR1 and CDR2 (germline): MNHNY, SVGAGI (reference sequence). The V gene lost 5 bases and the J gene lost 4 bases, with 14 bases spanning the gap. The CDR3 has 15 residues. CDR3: CASSQNGQHNEKLFF. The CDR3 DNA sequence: TGTGCCAGCAGTCAAAACGGACAGCATAATGAAAAACTGTTTTTT.

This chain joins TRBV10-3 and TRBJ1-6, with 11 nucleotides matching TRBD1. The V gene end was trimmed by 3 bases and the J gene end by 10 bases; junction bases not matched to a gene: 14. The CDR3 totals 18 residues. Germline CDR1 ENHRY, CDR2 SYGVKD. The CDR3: CAISETGTGGLVGSPLHF. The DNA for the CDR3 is TGTGCCATCAGTGAAACCGGGACAGGGGGTCTCGTTGGGTCACCCCTCCACTTT.

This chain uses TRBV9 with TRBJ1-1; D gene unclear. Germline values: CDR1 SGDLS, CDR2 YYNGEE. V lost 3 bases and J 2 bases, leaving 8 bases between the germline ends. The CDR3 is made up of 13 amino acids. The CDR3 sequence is CASSAGANTEAFF. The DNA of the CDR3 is TGTGCCAGCAGCGCCGGAGCTAACACTGAAGCTTTCTTT. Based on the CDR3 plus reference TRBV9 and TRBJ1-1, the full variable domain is DSGVTQTPKHLITATGQRVTLRCSPRSGDLSVYWYQQSLDQGLQFLIQYYNGEERAKGNILERFSAQQFPDLHSELNLSSLELGDSALYFCASSAGANTEAFFGQGTRLTVV.

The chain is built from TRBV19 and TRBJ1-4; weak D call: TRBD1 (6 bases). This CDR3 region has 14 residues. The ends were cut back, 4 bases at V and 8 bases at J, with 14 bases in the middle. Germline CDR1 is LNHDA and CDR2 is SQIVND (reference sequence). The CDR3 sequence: CASSTGQRGEKLFF. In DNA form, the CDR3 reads TGTGCCAGTAGTACGGGGCAGAGGGGGGAAAAACTGTTTTTT. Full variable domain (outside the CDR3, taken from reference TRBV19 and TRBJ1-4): DGGITQSPKYLFRKEGQNVTLSCEQNLNHDAMYWYRQDPGQGLRLIYYSQIVNDFQKGDIAEGYSVSREKKESFPLTVTSAQKNPTAFYLCASSTGQRGEKLFFGSGTQLSVL.

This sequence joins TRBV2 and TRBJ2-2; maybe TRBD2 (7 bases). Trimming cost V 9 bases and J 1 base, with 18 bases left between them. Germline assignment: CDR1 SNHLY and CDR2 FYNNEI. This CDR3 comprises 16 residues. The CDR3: CARRGEGGLNTGELFF. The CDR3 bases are TGTGCCAGGAGGGGGGAGGGAGGACTGAACACCGGGGAGCTGTTTTTT.

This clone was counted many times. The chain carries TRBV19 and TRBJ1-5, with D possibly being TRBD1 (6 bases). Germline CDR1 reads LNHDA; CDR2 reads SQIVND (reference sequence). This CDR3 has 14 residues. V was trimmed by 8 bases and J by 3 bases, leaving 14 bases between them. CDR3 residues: CASHSRGYNQPQHF. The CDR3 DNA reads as TGTGCCAGTCACAGCAGGGGCTACAATCAGCCCCAGCATTTT.

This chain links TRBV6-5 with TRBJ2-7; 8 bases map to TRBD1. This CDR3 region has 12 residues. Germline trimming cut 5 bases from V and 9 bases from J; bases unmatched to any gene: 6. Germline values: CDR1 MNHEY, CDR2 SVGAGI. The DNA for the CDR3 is TGTGCCAGCAGTCAAGGACAGGGCCGGCAGTACTTC. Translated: CASSQGQGRQYF.

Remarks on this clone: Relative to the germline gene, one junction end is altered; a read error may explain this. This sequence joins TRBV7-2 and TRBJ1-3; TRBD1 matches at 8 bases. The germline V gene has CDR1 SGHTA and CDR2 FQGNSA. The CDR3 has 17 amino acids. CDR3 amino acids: CASSPRTGTVSGNTVYF. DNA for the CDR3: TGTGCCAGCAGCCCGCGGACAGGGACCGTCTCTGGAAACACCGTATATTTT. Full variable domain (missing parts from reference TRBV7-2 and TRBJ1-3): GAGVSQSPSNKVTEKGKDVELRCDPISGHTALYWYRQSLGQGLEFLIYFQGNSAPDKSGLPSDRFSAERTGGSVSTLTIQRTQQEDSAVYLCASSPRTGTVSGNTVYFGEGSWLTVV.

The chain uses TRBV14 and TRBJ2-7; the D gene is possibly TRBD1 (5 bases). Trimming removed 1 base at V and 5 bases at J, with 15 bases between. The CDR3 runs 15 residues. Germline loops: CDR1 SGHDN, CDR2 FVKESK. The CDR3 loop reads CASSQGTFFNHEQYF. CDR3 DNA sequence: TGTGCCAGCAGCCAAGGGACATTTTTCAATCACGAGCAGTACTTC.

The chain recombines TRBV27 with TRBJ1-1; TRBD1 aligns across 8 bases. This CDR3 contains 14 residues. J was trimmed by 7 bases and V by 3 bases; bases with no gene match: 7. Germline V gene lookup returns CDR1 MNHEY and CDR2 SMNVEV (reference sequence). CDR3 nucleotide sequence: TGTGCCAGCAGTTTCCGAGACAGGGGATTTGAAGCTTTCTTT. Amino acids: CASSFRDRGFEAFF.

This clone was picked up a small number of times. CDR3 in amino acids: CASSLTMTETRGYEQYF. CDR3 nucleotide sequence: TGTGCCAGCAGCTTGACTATGACGGAGACCCGGGGCTACGAGCAGTACTTC. This sequence joins TRBV7-2 and TRBJ2-7, with D perhaps TRBD2 (5 bases). Trimming pared 3 bases from V and 3 bases from J, leaving 21 bases between. The germline V gene has CDR1 SGHTA and CDR2 FQGNSA. This CDR3 region has 17 residues.

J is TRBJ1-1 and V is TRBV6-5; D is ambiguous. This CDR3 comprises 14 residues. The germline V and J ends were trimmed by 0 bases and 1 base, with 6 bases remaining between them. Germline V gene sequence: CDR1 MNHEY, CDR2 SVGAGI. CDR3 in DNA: TGTGCCAGCAGTTACTCTAGAGCGAACACTGAAGCTTTCTTT. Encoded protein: CASSYSRANTEAFF.

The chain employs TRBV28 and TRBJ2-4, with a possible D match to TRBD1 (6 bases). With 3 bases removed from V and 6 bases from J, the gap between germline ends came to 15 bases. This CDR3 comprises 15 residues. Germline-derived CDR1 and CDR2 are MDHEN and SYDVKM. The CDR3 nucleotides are TGTGCCAGCAGTTTCATGGGGGAAGGGGGAAACATTCAGTACTTC. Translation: CASSFMGEGGNIQYF.

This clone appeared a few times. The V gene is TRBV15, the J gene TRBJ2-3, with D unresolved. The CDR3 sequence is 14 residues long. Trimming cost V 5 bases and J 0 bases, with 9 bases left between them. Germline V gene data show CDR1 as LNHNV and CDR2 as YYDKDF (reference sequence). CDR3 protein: CATSLTTSTDTQYF. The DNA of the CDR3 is TGTGCCACCAGCCTCACCACTAGCACAGATACGCAGTATTTT.

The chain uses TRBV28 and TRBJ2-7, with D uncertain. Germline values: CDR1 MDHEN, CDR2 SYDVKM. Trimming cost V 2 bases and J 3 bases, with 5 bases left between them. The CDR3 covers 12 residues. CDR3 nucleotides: TGTGCCAGCAGTTTAGAGAACTACGAGCAGTACTTC. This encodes CASSLENYEQYF.